The present TCR beta chain was sequenced within a study of T-cell memory formation after mild COVID-19. Study background: Largely donor-specific TCR clusters were found.

This clonotype was seen a handful of times. TCRdb passed the 5' RACE reads through MiXCR, listing each CDR3 protein once. The table has roughly 370,000 distinct CDR3 sequences, about 15% seen once. Germline CDR1 and CDR2: SGHVS and FQNEAQ. The germline V and J ends were trimmed by 7 bases and 6 bases, with 21 bases remaining between them. This CDR3 comprises 16 residues. The source of this sequence is a man between 18 and 29 years old who had mild COVID-19 (a few samples of this study predate the infection). Cell type and time point are not known. Specimen: PBMCs or a T cell subset sorted from them (not recorded which). The rearrangement joins TRBV7-8 to TRBJ2-2, with D possibly matching TRBD1 (5 bases). The chain's CDR3 is CASIARGGAAAGELFF. DNA of the CDR3: TGTGCCAGCATCGCAAGAGGTGGGGCAGCTGCCGGGGAGCTGTTTTTT.